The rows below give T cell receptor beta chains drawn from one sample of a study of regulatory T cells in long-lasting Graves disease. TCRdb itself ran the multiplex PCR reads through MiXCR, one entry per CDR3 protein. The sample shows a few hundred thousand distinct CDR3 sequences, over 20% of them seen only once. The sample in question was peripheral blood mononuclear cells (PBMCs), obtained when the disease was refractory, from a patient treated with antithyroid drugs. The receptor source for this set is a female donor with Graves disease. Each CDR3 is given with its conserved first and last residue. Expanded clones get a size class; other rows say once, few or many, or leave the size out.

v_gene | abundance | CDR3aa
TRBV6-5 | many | CASSYSQRVTNEKLFF
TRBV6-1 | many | CASRGQGNQPQHF
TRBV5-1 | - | CASSGGTGGKTEAFF
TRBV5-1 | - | CASSTRQLNTEAFF
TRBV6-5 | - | CASSYSSPAGWTGELFF
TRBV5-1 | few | CASSLVSAQQETQYF
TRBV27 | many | CASIAGSEQYF
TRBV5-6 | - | CASSLAPGGSPLHF
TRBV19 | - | CATGTSLGTEAFF
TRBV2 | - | CASSDLAGEIDEQFF
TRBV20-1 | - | CSASLGGGYNEQFF
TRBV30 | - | CAWIEDRGSGYTF
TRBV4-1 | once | CASSHSGANVLTF
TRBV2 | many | CASSERGTSGSRSYEQYF
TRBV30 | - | CAWRTGHNTEAFF
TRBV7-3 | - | CASSSQLADPGEQYF
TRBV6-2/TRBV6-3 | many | CAVGEGETQYF
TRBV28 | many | CASSLGGTFNQPQHF
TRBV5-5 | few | CASSSFKVNTEAFF
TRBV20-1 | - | CSALLTDTIYF
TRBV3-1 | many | CASSQDKAGLGQETQYF
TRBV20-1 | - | CSAHPGALGETQYF
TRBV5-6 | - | CASSLKQGAGGAFF
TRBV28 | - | CASSLADRGRGEQFF